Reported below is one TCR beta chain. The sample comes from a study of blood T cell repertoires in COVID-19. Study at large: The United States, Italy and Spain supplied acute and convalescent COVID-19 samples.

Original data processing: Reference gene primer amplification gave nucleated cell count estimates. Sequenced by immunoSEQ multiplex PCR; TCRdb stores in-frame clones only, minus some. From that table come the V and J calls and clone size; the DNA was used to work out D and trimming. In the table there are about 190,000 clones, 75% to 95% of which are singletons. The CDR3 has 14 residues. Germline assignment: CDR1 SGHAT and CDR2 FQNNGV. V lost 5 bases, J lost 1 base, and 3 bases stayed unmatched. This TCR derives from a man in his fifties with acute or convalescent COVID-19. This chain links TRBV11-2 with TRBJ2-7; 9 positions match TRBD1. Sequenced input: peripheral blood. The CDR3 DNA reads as TGTGCCAGCAGCCTCGGGACAGGGTCCTACGAGCAGTACTTC. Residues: CASSLGTGSYEQYF.